This TCR beta chain is from a study of human T cells and chemical hapten exposure. The sample's time point: pre-sensitization, week 0. Treatment of the sample: therapeutic diphenylcyclopropenone sensitization with weekly scalp DPC. Attachment of unique molecular identifiers to individual cDNA molecules was performed in the library. As processed by the authors: From approximately 21,000 to 630,000 TCRs were found per sample, with a median of about 96,000. TCRdb reprocessed the RACE reads via MiXCR and lists one record per CDR3 protein. TCRdb, not the authors, supplied the V and J calls. This sample has 350,000 to 400,000 distinct CDR3 sequences, with less than 6.5% found just once. V lost 5 bases and J lost 9; bases outside the gene matches: 6. There are 14 residues in the CDR3. The germline CDR1 and CDR2 sequences are SGHTA and FQGNSA. This clonotype was detected only a few times.

The chain employs TRBV7-2 and TRBJ1-6; 8 positions agree with TRBD1. This receptor was taken from a woman aged 50 to 60 with alopecia areata. Some clones in this sample may be carry-over from other donors' samples. Here the sequenced sample was whole blood, taken in connection with sensitization to the hapten diphenylcyclopropenone (DPC). DNA for the CDR3: TGTGCCAGCAGCCCGACAGGGGCACCTTCACCCCTCCACTTT. Its translation: CASSPTGAPSPLHF.